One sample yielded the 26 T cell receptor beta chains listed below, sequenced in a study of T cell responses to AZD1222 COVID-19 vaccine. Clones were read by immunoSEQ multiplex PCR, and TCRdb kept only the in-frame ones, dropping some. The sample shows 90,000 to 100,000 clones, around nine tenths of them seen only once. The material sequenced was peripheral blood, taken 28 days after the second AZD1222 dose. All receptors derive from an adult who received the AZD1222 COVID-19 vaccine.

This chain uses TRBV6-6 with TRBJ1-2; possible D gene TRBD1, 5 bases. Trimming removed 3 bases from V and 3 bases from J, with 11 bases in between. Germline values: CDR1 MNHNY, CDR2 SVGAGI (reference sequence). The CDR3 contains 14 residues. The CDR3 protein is CASSYEGQDYGYTF. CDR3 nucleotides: TGTGCCAGCAGTTATGAGGGGCAGGACTATGGCTACACCTTC.

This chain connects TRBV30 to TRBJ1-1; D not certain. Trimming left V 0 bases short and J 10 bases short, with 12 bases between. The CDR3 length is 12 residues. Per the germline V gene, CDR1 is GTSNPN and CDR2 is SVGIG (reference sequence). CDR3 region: CAWSVILQGAFF. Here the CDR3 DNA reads TGTGCCTGGAGTGTAATTCTCCAAGGAGCTTTCTTT.

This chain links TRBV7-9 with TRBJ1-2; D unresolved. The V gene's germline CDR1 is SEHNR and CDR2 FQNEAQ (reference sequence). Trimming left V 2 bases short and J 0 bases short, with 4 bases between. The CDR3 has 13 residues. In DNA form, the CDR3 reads TGTGCCAGCAGCTTAAGTGCTAACTATGGCTACACCTTC. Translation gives CASSLSANYGYTF.

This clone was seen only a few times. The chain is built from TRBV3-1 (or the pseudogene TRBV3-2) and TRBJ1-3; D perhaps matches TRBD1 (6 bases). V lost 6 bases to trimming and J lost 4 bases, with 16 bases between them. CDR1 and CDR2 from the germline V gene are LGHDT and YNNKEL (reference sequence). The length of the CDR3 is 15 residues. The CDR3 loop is CASSPLSGAGNTIYF. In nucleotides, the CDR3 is TGTGCCAGCAGTCCTTTATCAGGGGCGGGAAACACCATATATTTT.

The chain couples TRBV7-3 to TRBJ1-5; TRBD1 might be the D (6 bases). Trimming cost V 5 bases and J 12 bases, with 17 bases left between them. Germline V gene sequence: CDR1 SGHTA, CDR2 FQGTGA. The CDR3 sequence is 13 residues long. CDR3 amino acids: CASSRTTGGLQHF. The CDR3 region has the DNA TGTGCCAGCAGCCGCACCACCGGGGGCCTCCAGCATTTT.

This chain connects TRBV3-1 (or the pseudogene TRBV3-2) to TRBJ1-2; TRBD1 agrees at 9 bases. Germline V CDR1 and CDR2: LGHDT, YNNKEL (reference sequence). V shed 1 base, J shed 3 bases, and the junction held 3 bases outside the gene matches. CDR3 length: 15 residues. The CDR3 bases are TGTGCCAGCAGCCAAGGGGGACAGGGATACTATGGCTACACCTTC. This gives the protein CASSQGGQGYYGYTF.

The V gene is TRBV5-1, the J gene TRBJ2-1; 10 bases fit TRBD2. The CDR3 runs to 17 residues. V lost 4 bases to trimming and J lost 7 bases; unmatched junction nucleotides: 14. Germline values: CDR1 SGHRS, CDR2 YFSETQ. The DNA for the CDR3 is TGCGCCAGCAGCCCCGTTTACGGGACTAGCGAGAGAAATGAGCAGTTCTTC. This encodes CASSPVYGTSERNEQFF.

The CDR3: CASSLTGTGGQKQYF. Here the CDR3 DNA reads TGCGCCAGCAGCTTGACCGGGACAGGGGGACAGAAGCAGTACTTC. The V call is TRBV5-1, the J call TRBJ2-7, with 11 positions matching TRBD1. V shed 1 base and J 8 bases; nucleotides not matched to a gene: 8. The CDR3 runs to 15 residues. Germline CDR1 SGHRS, CDR2 YFSETQ.

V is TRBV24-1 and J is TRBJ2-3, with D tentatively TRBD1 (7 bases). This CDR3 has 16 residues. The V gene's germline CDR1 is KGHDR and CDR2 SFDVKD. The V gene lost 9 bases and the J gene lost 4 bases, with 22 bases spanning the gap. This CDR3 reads CATAGKTGERADTQYF. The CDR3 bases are TGTGCCACCGCGGGAAAAACAGGGGAAAGAGCAGATACGCAGTATTTT.

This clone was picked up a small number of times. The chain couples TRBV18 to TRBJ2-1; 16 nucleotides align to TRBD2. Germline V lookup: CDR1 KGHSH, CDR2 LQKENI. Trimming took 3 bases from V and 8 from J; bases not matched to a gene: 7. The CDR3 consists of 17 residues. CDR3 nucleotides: TGTGCCAGCTCACCCCCGGGACTAGCGGGAGGGGTCGATGAGCAGTTCTTC. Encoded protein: CASSPPGLAGGVDEQFF.

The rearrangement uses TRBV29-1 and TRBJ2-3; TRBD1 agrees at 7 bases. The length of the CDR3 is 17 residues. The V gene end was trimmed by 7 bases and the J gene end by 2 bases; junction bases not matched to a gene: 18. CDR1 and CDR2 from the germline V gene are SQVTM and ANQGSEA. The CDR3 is CSATSLGTDHITDTQYF. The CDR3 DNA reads TGCAGCGCCACTTCCTTGGGGACAGACCATATCACAGATACGCAGTATTTT.

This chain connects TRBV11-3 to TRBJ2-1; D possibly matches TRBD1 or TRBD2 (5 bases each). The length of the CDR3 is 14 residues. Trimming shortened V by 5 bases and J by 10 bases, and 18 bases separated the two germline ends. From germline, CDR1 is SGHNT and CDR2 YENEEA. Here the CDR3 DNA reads TGTGCCAGCAGCCTTCGCGGGCCCCAGGGCGAGCAGTTCTTC. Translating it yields CASSLRGPQGEQFF. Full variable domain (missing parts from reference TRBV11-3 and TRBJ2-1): EAGVVQSPRYKIIEKKQPVAFWCNPISGHNTLYWYLQNLGQGPELLIRYENEEAVDDSQLPKDRFSAERLKGVDSTLKIQPAELGDSAVYLCASSLRGPQGEQFFGPGTRLTVL.

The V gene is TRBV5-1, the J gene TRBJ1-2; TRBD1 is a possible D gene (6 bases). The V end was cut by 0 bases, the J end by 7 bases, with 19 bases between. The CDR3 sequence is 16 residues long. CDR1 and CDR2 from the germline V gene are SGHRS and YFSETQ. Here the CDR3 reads CASSLEIGGREGGYTF. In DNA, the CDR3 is TGCGCCAGCAGCTTGGAGATTGGGGGGCGAGAAGGTGGCTACACCTTC.

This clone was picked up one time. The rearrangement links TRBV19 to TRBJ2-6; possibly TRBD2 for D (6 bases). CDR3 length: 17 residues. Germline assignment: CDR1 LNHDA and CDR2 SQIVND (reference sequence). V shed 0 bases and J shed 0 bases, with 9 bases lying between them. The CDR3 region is CASSIDGGSSGANVLTF. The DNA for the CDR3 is TGTGCCAGTAGTATAGATGGGGGGTCCTCTGGGGCCAACGTCCTGACTTTC.

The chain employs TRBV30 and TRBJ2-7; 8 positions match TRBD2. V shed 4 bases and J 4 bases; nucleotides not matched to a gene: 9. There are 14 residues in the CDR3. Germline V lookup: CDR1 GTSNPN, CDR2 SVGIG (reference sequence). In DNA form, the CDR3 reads TGTGCCTGGAAATTAAGGGCTAGCGGGTACGAGCAGTACTTC. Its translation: CAWKLRASGYEQYF.

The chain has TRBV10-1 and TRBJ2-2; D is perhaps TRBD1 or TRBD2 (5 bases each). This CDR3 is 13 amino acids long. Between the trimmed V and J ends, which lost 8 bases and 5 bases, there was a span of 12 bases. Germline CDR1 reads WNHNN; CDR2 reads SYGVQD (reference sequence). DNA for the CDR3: TGCGCCAGCTCCAGGTGGGGGACCGGGGAGCTGTTTTTT. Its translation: CASSRWGTGELFF.

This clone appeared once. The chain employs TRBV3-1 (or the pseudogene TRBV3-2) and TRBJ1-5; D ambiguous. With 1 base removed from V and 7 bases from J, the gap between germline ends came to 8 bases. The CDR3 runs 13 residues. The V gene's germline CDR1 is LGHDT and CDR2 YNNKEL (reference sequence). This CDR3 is CASSQGSQQPQHF. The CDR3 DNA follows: TGTGCCAGCAGCCAAGGCTCCCAGCAGCCCCAGCATTTT.

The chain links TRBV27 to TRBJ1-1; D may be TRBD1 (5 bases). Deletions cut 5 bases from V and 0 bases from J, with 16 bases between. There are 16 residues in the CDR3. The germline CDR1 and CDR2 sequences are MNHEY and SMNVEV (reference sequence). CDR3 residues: CASSTGTVPMNTEAFF. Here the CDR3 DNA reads TGTGCCAGCAGTACCGGGACGGTCCCAATGAACACTGAAGCTTTCTTT.

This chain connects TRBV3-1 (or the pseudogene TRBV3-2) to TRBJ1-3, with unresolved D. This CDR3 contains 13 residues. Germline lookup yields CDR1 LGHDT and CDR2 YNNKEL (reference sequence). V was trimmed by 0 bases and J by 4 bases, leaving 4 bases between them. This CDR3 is CASSQDLGNTIYF. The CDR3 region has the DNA TGTGCCAGCAGCCAAGATTTAGGAAACACCATATATTTT.

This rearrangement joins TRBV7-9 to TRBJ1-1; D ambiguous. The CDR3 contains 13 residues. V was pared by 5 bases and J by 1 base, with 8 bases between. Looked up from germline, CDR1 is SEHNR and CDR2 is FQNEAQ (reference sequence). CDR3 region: CASSQDWNTEAFF. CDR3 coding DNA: TGTGCCAGCAGCCAGGACTGGAACACTGAAGCTTTCTTT.

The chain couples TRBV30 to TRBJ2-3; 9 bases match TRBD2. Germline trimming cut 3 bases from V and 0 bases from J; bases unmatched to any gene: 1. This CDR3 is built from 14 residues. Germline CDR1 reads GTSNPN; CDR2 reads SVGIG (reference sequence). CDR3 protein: CAWSAGGSTDTQYF. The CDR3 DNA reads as TGTGCCTGGAGCGCGGGAGGGAGCACAGATACGCAGTATTTT. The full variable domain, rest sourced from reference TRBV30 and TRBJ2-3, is SQTIHQWPATLVQPVGSPLSLECTVEGTSNPNLYWYRQAAGRGLQLLFYSVGIGQISSEVPQNLSASRPQDRQFILSSKKLLLSDSGFYLCAWSAGGSTDTQYFGPGTRLTVL.

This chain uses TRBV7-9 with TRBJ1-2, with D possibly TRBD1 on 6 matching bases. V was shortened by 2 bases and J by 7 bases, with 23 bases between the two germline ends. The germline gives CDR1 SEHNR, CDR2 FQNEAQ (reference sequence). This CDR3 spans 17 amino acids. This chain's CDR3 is CASSLYGQPRPTAGYTF. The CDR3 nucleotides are TGTGCCAGCAGCTTATACGGACAGCCCAGACCTACCGCTGGCTACACCTTC.

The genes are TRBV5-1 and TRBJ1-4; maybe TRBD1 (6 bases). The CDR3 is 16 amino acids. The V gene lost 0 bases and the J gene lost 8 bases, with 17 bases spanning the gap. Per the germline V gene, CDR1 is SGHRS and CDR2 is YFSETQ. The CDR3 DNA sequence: TGCGCCAGCAGCTTGGATGGACAGTTTCCCGCCGAAAAACTGTTTTTT. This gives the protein CASSLDGQFPAEKLFF. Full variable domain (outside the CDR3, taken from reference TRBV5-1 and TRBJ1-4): KAGVTQTPRYLIKTRGQQVTLSCSPISGHRSVSWYQQTPGQGLQFLFEYFSETQRNKGNFPGRFSGRQFSNSRSEMNVSTLELGDSALYLCASSLDGQFPAEKLFFGSGTQLSVL.

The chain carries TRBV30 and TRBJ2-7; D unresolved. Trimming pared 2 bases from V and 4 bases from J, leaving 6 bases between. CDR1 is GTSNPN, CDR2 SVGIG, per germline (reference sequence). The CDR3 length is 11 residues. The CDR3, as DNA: TGTGCCTGGAGTTGGGGTTACGAGCAGTACTTC. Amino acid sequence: CAWSWGYEQYF.

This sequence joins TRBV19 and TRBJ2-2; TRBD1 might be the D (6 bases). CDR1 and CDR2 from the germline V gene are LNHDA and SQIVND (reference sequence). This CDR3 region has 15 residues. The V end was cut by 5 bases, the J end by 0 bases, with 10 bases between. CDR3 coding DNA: TGTGCCAGTAGTTGGGACATCACGAACACCGGGGAGCTGTTTTTT. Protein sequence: CASSWDITNTGELFF.

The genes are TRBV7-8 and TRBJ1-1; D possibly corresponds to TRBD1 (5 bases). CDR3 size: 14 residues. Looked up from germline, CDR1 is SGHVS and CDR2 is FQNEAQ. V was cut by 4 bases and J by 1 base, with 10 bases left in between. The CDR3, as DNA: TGTGCCAGCAGCTGGGGGGGTGGGAACACTGAAGCTTTCTTT. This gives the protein CASSWGGGNTEAFF.